The 21 T cell receptor beta chains below were found in one sample sequenced in a study of a mutant IDH1 vaccine in newly diagnosed glioma (dated by TCRdb to about 2021). Taken with the paper, the label for time point translates to: week 5, during vaccination. A 20-mer mutant IDH1 peptide at 300 micrograms in Montanide made up each vaccine dose, which was injected subcutaneously together with topical imiquimod. No antigen is known for these receptors. The library came from the immunoSEQ multiplex PCR assay. What TCRdb holds here is the immuneACCESS table cut down to in-frame rearrangements. Part of the clones is not present; checked against another copy, under half of the missing clones reflect an unresolved V gene, and the others are unexplained. The sample table contains roughly 11,000 clones; only one count was recorded for more than 75% of them. The top ten hold around 6.3% of the sample. This specimen was PBMCs, taken from a glioma patient whose treatment included an IDH1 peptide vaccine. The receptors shown here come from a woman in her 40s with glioma. Some clones in this sample may be carry-over from other donors' samples.

The gene calls are TRBV7-2 and TRBJ2-7, with D hard to call. The V gene's germline CDR1 is SGHTA and CDR2 FQGNSA. The CDR3 length is 14 residues. Trimming shortened V by 5 bases and J by 2 bases, and 13 bases separated the two germline ends. The DNA of the CDR3 is TGTGCCAGCAGCCCATCGAGAATAGCCTACGAGCAGTACTTC. This translates into CASSPSRIAYEQYF.

The CDR3: CASSEGVGDLTYEQYF. The CDR3 DNA follows: TGTGCCAGCAGTGAAGGAGTCGGGGACCTCACCTACGAGCAGTACTTC. The chain uses TRBV6-1 and TRBJ2-7; D could derive from TRBD1 or TRBD2 (5 bases each). V was shortened by 1 base and J by 2 bases, with 15 bases between the two germline ends. The CDR3 totals 16 residues. Germline V gene sequence: CDR1 MNHNS, CDR2 SASEGT.

This chain uses TRBV13 with TRBJ2-3; D gene ambiguous. This CDR3 is built from 12 residues. Trimming pared 5 bases from V and 9 bases from J, leaving 12 bases between. The germline gives CDR1 PRHDT, CDR2 FYEKMQ (reference sequence). CDR3 loop: CASSRKGTTQYF. For the CDR3, the DNA is TGTGCCAGCAGCCGAAAAGGTACCACGCAGTATTTT.

This clone was counted between two and nine times. V gene TRBV6-1 combines with J gene TRBJ1-1; TRBD1 might be the D (5 bases). The V gene lost 6 bases and the J gene lost 2 bases, with 13 bases spanning the gap. This CDR3 has 14 residues. Germline assignment: CDR1 MNHNS and CDR2 SASEGT. The CDR3 bases are TGTGCCAGCAGGAAGACGACAGCAAACACTGAAGCTTTCTTT. It is translated as CASRKTTANTEAFF.

The V gene is TRBV19, the J gene TRBJ2-1; TRBD2 matches 10 bases. This CDR3 is built from 15 residues. Germline V gives CDR1 LNHDA, CDR2 SQIVND (reference sequence). Trimming at V came to 5 bases and at J to 4 bases, leaving 5 bases not matched to a gene. CDR3 loop: CASSATSGVYNEQFF. CDR3 DNA: TGTGCCAGTAGTGCCACTAGCGGGGTATACAATGAGCAGTTCTTC.

This clone occurred once. The chain employs TRBV29-1 and TRBJ2-2; D gene uncertain. The CDR3 consists of 13 residues. Trimming removed 3 bases at V and 0 bases at J, with 5 bases between. Germline V gives CDR1 SQVTM, CDR2 ANQGSEA. For the CDR3, the DNA is TGCAGCGTTGACGTAACGAACACCGGGGAGCTGTTTTTT. Protein: CSVDVTNTGELFF.

The V call is TRBV5-4, the J call TRBJ2-1; D may correspond to TRBD1 or TRBD2 (5 bases each). Germline V gene lookup returns CDR1 SGHNT and CDR2 YYREEE (reference sequence). The CDR3 has 14 residues. V was clipped by 7 bases and J by 0 bases, with 11 bases between them. Here the CDR3 DNA reads TGTGCCAGCCTACGGGACCCCTCCTACAATGAGCAGTTCTTC. Residues: CASLRDPSYNEQFF.

The rearrangement joins TRBV28 to TRBJ2-1, with 9 bases matching TRBD2. The V segment lost 4 bases and the J segment 3 bases; nucleotides outside the gene matches: 7. The CDR3 loop spans 16 amino acids. Germline CDR1 reads MDHEN; CDR2 reads SYDVKM. This chain's CDR3 is CASSSRLAEYYNEQFF. In DNA, the CDR3 is TGTGCCAGCAGTTCTAGACTAGCGGAATACTACAATGAGCAGTTCTTC.

The chain combines TRBV2 with TRBJ2-7; TRBD2 is a possible D gene (6 bases). Germline V gene sequence: CDR1 SNHLY, CDR2 FYNNEI. Trimming left V 11 bases short and J 6 bases short, with 17 bases between. The CDR3 extends over 12 amino acids. In nucleotides, the CDR3 is TGTGCCGGGGGGACCCAAAGGGGCGAGCAGTACTTC. This encodes CAGGTQRGEQYF.

The J gene is TRBJ2-7, the V gene TRBV7-8; 10 bases line up with TRBD1. The CDR3 spans 14 residues. Unmatched junction bases numbered 5, after V lost 5 bases and J lost 4 bases. The germline V gene has CDR1 SGHVS and CDR2 FQNEAQ. CDR3 sequence: CASSPTGQGYEQYF. DNA of the CDR3: TGTGCCAGCAGCCCTACGGGACAGGGGTACGAGCAGTACTTC.

The gene calls are TRBV7-8 and TRBJ1-3, with D uncertain. CDR1 SGHVS and CDR2 FQNEAQ come from the germline V gene. CDR3 length: 13 residues. V was pared by 5 bases and J by 1 base, with 6 bases between. CDR3 residues: CASSPRSGNTIYF. DNA for the CDR3: TGTGCCAGCAGCCCCCGGTCTGGAAACACCATATATTTT. Full variable domain (remainder filled in from reference TRBV7-8 and TRBJ1-3): GAGVSQSPRYKVAKRGQDVALRCDPISGHVSLFWYQQALGQGPEFLTYFQNEAQLDKSGLPSDRFFAERPEGSVSTLKIQRTQQEDSAVYLCASSPRSGNTIYFGEGSWLTVV.

This clone was seen a single time. The genes are TRBV5-1 and TRBJ2-5; 8 nucleotides align to TRBD1. J was trimmed by 4 bases and V by 5 bases; bases with no gene match: 7. The CDR3 runs 14 residues. CDR1 and CDR2 from the germline V gene are SGHRS and YFSETQ. CDR3 DNA: TGCGCCAGCAGAGTGGAAACAGGGGGAGAGACCCAGTACTTC. Translating it yields CASRVETGGETQYF.

This chain's CDR3 is CSVLTGGRSNTGELFF. CDR3 sequence (DNA): TGCAGCGTCTTAACAGGGGGTCGTTCGAACACCGGGGAGCTGTTTTTT. The chain links TRBV29-1 to TRBJ2-2; TRBD1 aligns across 8 bases. The CDR3 covers 16 residues. Germline CDR1 is SQVTM and CDR2 is ANQGSEA. V lost 6 bases to trimming and J lost 0 bases; unmatched junction nucleotides: 9.

The CDR3: CASTDREPEAFF. The CDR3 DNA sequence: TGTGCCAGCACGGACAGGGAACCTGAAGCTTTCTTT. The V call is TRBV19, the J call TRBJ1-1; 8 positions match TRBD1. The ends lost 9 bases at V and 6 bases at J; junction bases unmatched: 6. CDR1 and CDR2 (germline): LNHDA, SQIVND (reference sequence). This CDR3 spans 12 amino acids.

The gene calls are TRBV18 and TRBJ2-7; 7 bases align to TRBD2. This CDR3 comprises 16 residues. V trimming: 0 bases; J trimming: 2 bases; junction bases outside the gene matches: 7. Germline V gene lookup returns CDR1 KGHSH and CDR2 LQKENI. This chain's CDR3 is CASSPPLAGRAYEQYF. The CDR3 DNA is TGTGCCAGCTCACCACCGTTGGCAGGGAGGGCCTACGAGCAGTACTTC.

The chain uses TRBV7-9 and TRBJ2-2; TRBD1 might be the D (7 bases). Germline loops: CDR1 SEHNR, CDR2 FQNEAQ (reference sequence). Trimming took off 2 bases at V and 1 base at J, with 11 bases between the two ends. The CDR3 totals 16 residues. The CDR3 sequence is CASSLLQGGNTGELFF. CDR3 sequence (DNA): TGTGCCAGCAGCTTACTCCAGGGGGGGAACACCGGGGAGCTGTTTTTT. The whole variable domain, remainder taken from reference TRBV7-9 and TRBJ2-2, is DTGVSQNPRHKITKRGQNVTFRCDPISEHNRLYWYRQTLGQGPEFLTYFQNEAQLEKSRLLSDRFSAERPKGSFSTLEIQRTEQGDSAMYLCASSLLQGGNTGELFFGEGSRLTVL.

This chain joins TRBV29-1 and TRBJ1-2; D is unresolved. This CDR3 comprises 11 residues. Germline-derived CDR1 and CDR2 are SQVTM and ANQGSEA. V dropped 2 bases and J dropped 5 bases, with 6 bases sitting between them. The CDR3: CSVESRYGYTF. As DNA, the CDR3 is TGCAGCGTTGAATCCCGGTATGGCTACACCTTC.

This chain connects TRBV4-1 to TRBJ2-2, with TRBD1 matching over 8 bases. Looked up from germline, CDR1 is MGHRA and CDR2 is YSYEKL. The CDR3 covers 15 residues. V dropped 4 bases and J dropped 5; count of bases not matched to a gene: 6. The CDR3 DNA reads as TGCGCCAGCAGCCTCGGACAGGGTATGACCGGGGAGCTGTTTTTT. Translation: CASSLGQGMTGELFF.

The chain joins TRBV30 to TRBJ2-3; 11 bases line up with TRBD2. Trimming cost V 5 bases and J 5 bases; bases outside gene matches: 6. The germline gives CDR1 GTSNPN, CDR2 SVGIG (reference sequence). The CDR3 runs 14 residues. CDR3 sequence (DNA): TGTGCCTGGTCCGGGACTAGCGGTGGAGATACGCAGTATTTT. This codes for CAWSGTSGGDTQYF.

V is TRBV2 and J is TRBJ2-3; possible D gene TRBD1, 6 bases. This CDR3 is built from 13 residues. Germline assignment: CDR1 SNHLY and CDR2 FYNNEI. V was shortened by 7 bases and J by 1 base, with 9 bases between the two germline ends. The CDR3 sequence: CASNWGRTDTQYF. As DNA, the CDR3 is TGTGCCAGCAATTGGGGGCGCACAGATACGCAGTATTTT.

This chain links TRBV21-1 with TRBJ2-1; no check of the table's D call, TRBD2, against the DNA was made. TRBV21-1 corresponds to a pseudogene. This CDR3 region has 18 residues. CDR3 in DNA: TGTGCCAGCAGCAAAGGCGCCCCTAGCGGGAGCTCCTACAATGAGCAGTTCTTC. It encodes CASSKGAPSGSSYNEQFF.